The 28 T cell receptor beta chains reported below all come from one sample, sequenced in a study of OX40 agonist ivuxolimab in advanced cancers. Produced via immunoSEQ multiplex PCR; TCRdb's table is partial and in-frame only. This sample carries about 66,000 clones, approximately 87% of them seen once, and the ten largest clones take around 0.68%. The sample in question was CD4+ or CD8+ T cells sorted from blood, obtained in a trial of the OX40 agonist ivuxolimab. The receptors shown here come from an adult with an advanced solid tumor such as melanoma, head and neck, liver or kidney cancer.

V usage is TRBV19 and J usage is TRBJ2-3; either TRBD1 or TRBD2 may supply D (5 bases each). This CDR3 contains 14 residues. V was pared by 10 bases and J by 5 bases, with 19 bases between. Germline V gives CDR1 LNHDA, CDR2 SQIVND (reference sequence). The CDR3 sequence is CATTWGSQQDTQYF. The CDR3 DNA follows: TGTGCCACCACGTGGGGGTCGCAGCAAGATACGCAGTATTTT.

The V call is TRBV27, the J call TRBJ2-5; D not certain. The CDR3 loop spans 15 amino acids. V lost 6 bases and J 4 bases, leaving 18 bases between the germline ends. Germline values: CDR1 MNHEY, CDR2 SMNVEV (reference sequence). The DNA of the CDR3 is TGTGCCAGCAGCCGCCTCTCTAGTTTCGGAGAGACCCAGTACTTC. Protein product: CASSRLSSFGETQYF.

The genes are TRBV12-5 and TRBJ2-5; no clear D. CDR3 size: 15 residues. Trimming left V 5 bases short and J 0 bases short, with 13 bases between. The V gene's germline CDR1 is LGHNT and CDR2 FRNRAP. The chain's CDR3 is CASGPGMGDQETQYF. In nucleotides, the CDR3 is TGTGCTAGTGGTCCCGGTATGGGCGACCAAGAGACCCAGTACTTC.

J is TRBJ1-1 and V is TRBV29-1, with D possibly matching TRBD1 (5 bases). Germline lookup yields CDR1 SQVTM and CDR2 ANQGSEA. With 3 bases removed from V and 3 bases from J, the gap between germline ends came to 14 bases. The CDR3 consists of 14 residues. CDR3 in amino acids: CSVDSRQGDTEAFF. Written as DNA, the CDR3 is TGCAGCGTTGATAGCAGGCAAGGGGACACTGAAGCTTTCTTT. Filled out from reference TRBV29-1 and TRBJ1-1, the complete variable domain reads SAVISQKPSRDICQRGTSLTIQCQVDSQVTMMFWYRQQPGQSLTLIATANQGSEATYESGFVIDKFPISRPNLTFSTLTVSNMSPEDSSIYLCSVDSRQGDTEAFFGQGTRLTVV.

The gene calls are TRBV7-2 and TRBJ2-2; 10 bases agree with TRBD1. This CDR3 is 18 amino acids long. The junction had 17 bases not matched to a gene; V was cut back by 7 bases and J by 6 bases. Germline CDR1 and CDR2: SGHTA and FQGNSA. CDR3 nucleotides: TGTGCCAGCAAGCCAAGGGGACCCGGGACAGGGGCATCCGGGGAGCTGTTTTTT. It translates to CASKPRGPGTGASGELFF.

This chain links TRBV5-4 with TRBJ1-1, with D possibly being TRBD1 (5 bases). CDR1 is SGHNT and CDR2 is YYREEE in the germline V gene (reference sequence). V was shortened by 3 bases and J by 2 bases, with 8 bases between the two germline ends. There are 13 residues in the CDR3. CDR3 bases: TGTGCCAGCAGCTCGACAGAAAACACTGAAGCTTTCTTT. Protein product: CASSSTENTEAFF.

V gene TRBV7-2 combines with J gene TRBJ2-7, with TRBD2 matching 11 bases. V lost 5 bases and J lost 2; bases outside the gene matches: 8. The CDR3 extends over 16 amino acids. CDR1 and CDR2 (germline): SGHTA, FQGNSA. The CDR3 reads CASSSKGLAAAYEQYF. The CDR3 DNA reads TGTGCCAGCAGCAGCAAGGGACTAGCGGCCGCCTACGAGCAGTACTTC.

The chain recombines TRBV9 with TRBJ2-6; 7 bases are a match to TRBD1. V dropped 4 bases and J dropped 2; count of bases not matched to a gene: 6. The germline gives CDR1 SGDLS, CDR2 YYNGEE. This CDR3 is 16 amino acids long. The CDR3 sequence is CASSIDRETGANVLTF. CDR3 nucleotides: TGTGCCAGCAGCATCGACAGGGAGACTGGGGCCAACGTCCTGACTTTC.

V usage is TRBV7-2 and J usage is TRBJ2-7; D ambiguous. The CDR3 loop spans 13 amino acids. In germline, CDR1 is SGHTA, CDR2 FQGNSA. V gave up 1 base and J gave up 4 bases, with 8 bases separating them. CDR3 sequence: CASSLDFSYEQYF. CDR3 coding DNA: TGTGCCAGCAGCTTAGATTTCAGTTACGAGCAGTACTTC.

This clone was seen only a few times. The chain uses TRBV18 and TRBJ2-2, with D hard to call. The V gene lost 6 bases and the J gene lost 2 bases, with 10 bases spanning the gap. The CDR3 is 14 residues long. CDR1 KGHSH and CDR2 LQKENI come from the germline V gene. CDR3 in amino acids: CASSSEVNTGELFF. CDR3 bases: TGTGCCAGCTCTTCCGAAGTAAACACCGGGGAGCTGTTTTTT. Variable domain in full (rest from reference TRBV18 and TRBJ2-2): NAGVMQNPRHLVRRRGQEARLRCSPMKGHSHVYWYRQLPEEGLKFMVYLQKENIIDESGMPKERFSAEFPKEGPSILRIQQVVRGDSAAYFCASSSEVNTGELFFGEGSRLTVL.

The chain recombines TRBV29-1 with TRBJ2-7; 8 positions match TRBD1. Per germline, CDR1 SQVTM and CDR2 ANQGSEA. The CDR3 has 13 residues. V dropped 4 bases and J dropped 6; count of bases not matched to a gene: 8. The CDR3 is CSVGGQGASEQYF. The CDR3 nucleotides are TGCAGCGTTGGTGGCCAGGGGGCATCCGAGCAGTACTTC.

The chain joins TRBV18 to TRBJ2-5, with D unclear. The CDR3 is made up of 12 amino acids. CDR1 and CDR2 (germline): KGHSH, LQKENI. Trimming took off 3 bases at V and 1 base at J, with 3 bases between the two ends. CDR3 sequence (DNA): TGTGCCAGCTCACCCGCCCAAGAGACCCAGTACTTC. Translating gives CASSPAQETQYF.

CDR3 loop: CASSPGPVGGYTF. CDR3 bases: TGTGCCAGCAGCCCTGGACCGGTCGGTGGCTACACCTTC. The V and J genes are TRBV6-6 and TRBJ1-2; D is unresolved. Trimming removed 6 bases at V and 7 bases at J, with 15 bases between. CDR1 and CDR2 from the germline V gene are MNHNY and SVGAGI (reference sequence). The CDR3 loop spans 13 amino acids.

V is TRBV6-6 and J is TRBJ1-3; D is uncertain. CDR3 length: 13 amino acids. Germline CDR1 reads MNHNY; CDR2 reads SVGAGI (reference sequence). The V and J ends lost 2 bases and 4 bases respectively, with 6 bases between them. CDR3 loop: CASSYPPGNTIYF. CDR3 DNA sequence: TGTGCCAGCAGTTACCCCCCGGGAAACACCATATATTTT.

CDR3 region: CSARGGPETQYF. The DNA of the CDR3 is TGCAGCGCGCGGGGGGGGCCTGAGACCCAGTACTTC. The rearrangement links TRBV29-1 to TRBJ2-5; 9 bases fit TRBD2. J gave up 5 bases and V 7 bases, and 5 bases lay outside the gene matches. Germline CDR1 SQVTM, CDR2 ANQGSEA. This CDR3 spans 12 amino acids.

The rearrangement uses TRBV7-2 and TRBJ2-6; 7 nucleotides match TRBD1. This CDR3 region has 19 residues. Germline V gene data show CDR1 as SGHTA and CDR2 as FQGNSA. Trimming took 7 bases from V and 2 from J; bases not matched to a gene: 17. The CDR3 spells CASNSRVGRGNTGANVLTF. The CDR3 DNA is TGTGCCAGCAACTCGCGAGTGGGCAGGGGGAACACTGGGGCCAACGTCCTGACTTTC.

The gene calls are TRBV18 and TRBJ2-7; TRBD1 aligns across 9 bases. V shed 3 bases, J shed 2 bases, and the junction held 2 bases outside the gene matches. CDR3 length: 14 residues. CDR1 and CDR2 (germline): KGHSH, LQKENI. CDR3 in amino acids: CASSPTGGTYEQYF. DNA for the CDR3: TGTGCCAGCTCACCGACAGGGGGAACCTACGAGCAGTACTTC.

This chain connects TRBV5-1 to TRBJ2-2; D unresolved. V was clipped by 2 bases and J by 2 bases, with 1 base between them. CDR3 size: 12 residues. CDR1 is SGHRS and CDR2 is YFSETQ in the germline V gene. The DNA for the CDR3 is TGCGCCAGCAGCTTCAACACCGGGGAGCTGTTTTTT. Translating gives CASSFNTGELFF. Full variable domain (outside the CDR3, taken from reference TRBV5-1 and TRBJ2-2): KAGVTQTPRYLIKTRGQQVTLSCSPISGHRSVSWYQQTPGQGLQFLFEYFSETQRNKGNFPGRFSGRQFSNSRSEMNVSTLELGDSALYLCASSFNTGELFFGEGSRLTVL.

The chain uses TRBV5-1 and TRBJ1-4; 7 nucleotides match TRBD1. Looked up from germline, CDR1 is SGHRS and CDR2 is YFSETQ. The CDR3 has 15 amino acids. V lost 1 base and J lost 12; bases outside the gene matches: 12. The CDR3 region is CASSLTGTEFLELFF. The CDR3, as DNA: TGCGCCAGCAGCTTGACCGGGACAGAATTTTTGGAACTGTTTTTT.

CDR3 loop: CASSFEGHYGYTF. The CDR3 bases are TGCGCCAGCAGCTTCGAGGGCCACTATGGCTACACCTTC. The V and J genes are TRBV5-1 and TRBJ1-2; the D is unclear. From germline, CDR1 is SGHRS and CDR2 YFSETQ. V was clipped by 2 bases and J by 3 bases, with 8 bases between them. This CDR3 has 13 residues.

The J gene is TRBJ2-5, the V gene TRBV7-8; D possibly corresponds to TRBD1 (6 bases). The germline gives CDR1 SGHVS, CDR2 FQNEAQ. Trimming shortened V by 11 bases and J by 4 bases, and 20 bases separated the two germline ends. The CDR3 is 14 residues long. The CDR3 is CAGNPQGMGETQYF. The DNA of the CDR3 is TGTGCCGGCAATCCCCAGGGGATGGGAGAGACCCAGTACTTC.

The chain combines TRBV7-2 with TRBJ1-2; no definite D call. The germline V and J ends were trimmed by 1 base and 2 bases, with 8 bases remaining between them. The CDR3 sequence is 14 residues long. Per germline, CDR1 SGHTA and CDR2 FQGNSA. The CDR3 here is CASSLDPGNYGYTF. The CDR3 DNA follows: TGTGCCAGCAGCTTAGATCCGGGGAACTATGGCTACACCTTC.

This clone was counted once. This chain links TRBV4-3 with TRBJ1-6, with a weak D call TRBD1 (6 bases). The CDR3 covers 18 residues. Germline V lookup: CDR1 LGHNA, CDR2 YSLEER. V was shortened by 1 base and J by 3 bases, with 16 bases between the two germline ends. The CDR3 loop reads CASSQGRGGADYNSPLHF. In nucleotides, the CDR3 is TGCGCCAGCAGCCAAGGCCGAGGGGGGGCCGACTATAATTCACCCCTCCACTTT.

This sequence joins TRBV7-9 and TRBJ2-1, with D unclear. The CDR3 covers 13 residues. Germline CDR1 SEHNR, CDR2 FQNEAQ (reference sequence). The V gene lost 0 bases and the J gene lost 7 bases, with 7 bases spanning the gap. CDR3 DNA: TGTGCCAGCAGCTTAGCGTATGGGAATGAGCAGTTCTTC. The encoded protein is CASSLAYGNEQFF.

The chain links TRBV7-2 to TRBJ2-5, with D uncertain. Germline values: CDR1 SGHTA, CDR2 FQGNSA. CDR3 length: 13 amino acids. V lost 1 base and J lost 0, with 3 bases in between. CDR3 protein: CASSLGHQETQYF. The DNA of the CDR3 is TGTGCCAGCAGCTTAGGACACCAAGAGACCCAGTACTTC.

The chain couples TRBV9 to TRBJ2-3; possible D gene TRBD2, 6 bases. The V end lost 0 bases, the J end lost 0 bases, and 8 bases lay between the germline ends. CDR1 and CDR2 from the germline V gene are SGDLS and YYNGEE. The CDR3 length is 15 residues. CDR3 residues: CASSVAAGSTDTQYF. The CDR3 bases are TGTGCCAGCAGCGTAGCGGCGGGGAGCACAGATACGCAGTATTTT.

The chain joins TRBV7-2 to TRBJ1-6, with TRBD1 as a possible D gene (5 bases). V dropped 0 bases and J dropped 13 bases, with 13 bases sitting between them. CDR1 and CDR2 from the germline V gene are SGHTA and FQGNSA. The CDR3 is made up of 14 amino acids. Written as DNA, the CDR3 is TGTGCCAGCAGCTTAGCAGGACGCGAGGGGCCCCTCCACTTT. Translating it yields CASSLAGREGPLHF.

The chain has TRBV9 and TRBJ2-5; 8 bases agree with TRBD2. Germline lookup yields CDR1 SGDLS and CDR2 YYNGEE. The J segment lost 0 bases and the V segment lost 4 bases, leaving 8 bases of the junction unmatched. The CDR3 is 16 residues long. In nucleotides, the CDR3 is TGTGCCAGCAGCCTGGGGGTAGCGGGGTACCAAGAGACCCAGTACTTC. It specifies CASSLGVAGYQETQYF.